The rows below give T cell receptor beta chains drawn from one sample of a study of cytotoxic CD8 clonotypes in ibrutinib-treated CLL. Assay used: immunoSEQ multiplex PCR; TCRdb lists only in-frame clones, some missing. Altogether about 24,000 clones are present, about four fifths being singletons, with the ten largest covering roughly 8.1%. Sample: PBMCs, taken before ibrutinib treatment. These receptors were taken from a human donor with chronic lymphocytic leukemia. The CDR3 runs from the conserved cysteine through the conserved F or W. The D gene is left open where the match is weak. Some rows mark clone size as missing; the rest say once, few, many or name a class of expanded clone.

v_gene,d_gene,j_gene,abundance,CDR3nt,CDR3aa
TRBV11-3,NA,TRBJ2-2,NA,TGTGCCAGCAGCTTGTCCGCAGGGATGAACACCGGGGAGCTGTTTTTT,CASSLSAGMNTGELFF
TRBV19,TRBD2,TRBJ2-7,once,TGTGCCAGTAGCCAATCTAGCGGGGGGCTACGGGAGCAGTACTTC,CASSQSSGGLREQYF
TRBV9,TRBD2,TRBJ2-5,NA,TGTGCCAGCAGCCCAAGCGGGGCGGAGGGGACCCAGTACTTC,CASSPSGAEGTQYF
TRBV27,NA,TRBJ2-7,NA,TGTGCCAGCAGTTCCGCCTTATCGGGGTCCTACGAGCAGTACTTC,CASSSALSGSYEQYF
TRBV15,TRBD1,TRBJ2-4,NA,TGTGCCACCAGCCCAGTAGGACAGGGGGTAGCCAAAAACATTCAGTACTTC,CATSPVGQGVAKNIQYF
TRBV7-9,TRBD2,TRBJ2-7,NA,TGTGCCAGCAGCAAGAATAGCGGGATCCACGAGCAGTACTTC,CASSKNSGIHEQYF
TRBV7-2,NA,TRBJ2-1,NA,TGTGCCAGCAGCCCAAGGACAGCCGATGATAATGAGCAGTTCTTC,CASSPRTADDNEQFF
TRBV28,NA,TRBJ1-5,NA,TGTGCCAGCGGGACTGGGCAGGGTTTAAATCAGCCCCAGCATTTT,CASGTGQGLNQPQHF
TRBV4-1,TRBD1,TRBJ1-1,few,TGCGCCAGCAGCCAAGTAACAGGGGGAAGGGAAGCTTTCTTT,CASSQVTGGREAFF
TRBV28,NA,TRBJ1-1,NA,TGTGCCAGCAGTCCCCCTACGGCCGCGGGCACTGAAGCTTTCTTT,CASSPPTAAGTEAFF
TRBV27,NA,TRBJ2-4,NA,TGTGCCAGTACAGGGAGAGCCAAAAACATTCAGTACTTC,CASTGRAKNIQYF
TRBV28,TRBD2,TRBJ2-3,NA,TGTGCCAGCAGCACCCCGGGACTAGCGGGAGGGGGTAGCACAGATACGCAGTATTTT,CASSTPGLAGGGSTDTQYF
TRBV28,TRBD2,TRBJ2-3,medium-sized,TGTGCCAGCAGTTTACTAGCGGGAGGAAAGGCAGATACGCAGTATTTT,CASSLLAGGKADTQYF
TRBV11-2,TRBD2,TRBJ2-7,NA,TGTGCCAGCAGCCCTGGTCCGGGACTAGCGGGAGCCGAGCAGTACTTC,CASSPGPGLAGAEQYF
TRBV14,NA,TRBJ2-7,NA,TGTGCCAGCAGCCAGGGTCAGCTCGCCTACGAGCAGTACTTC,CASSQGQLAYEQYF
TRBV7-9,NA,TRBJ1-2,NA,TGTGCCAGCAGCTTCACTAACTATGGCTACACCTTC,CASSFTNYGYTF
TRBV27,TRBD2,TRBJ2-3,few,TGTGCCAGCAGTTTTTTCGGGTCAGCGGGACTCACAGATACGCAGTATTTT,CASSFFGSAGLTDTQYF
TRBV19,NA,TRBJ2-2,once,TGTGCCAGTAGGGGCCTACAGGGATTGGCCGGGGAGCTGTTTTTT,CASRGLQGLAGELFF
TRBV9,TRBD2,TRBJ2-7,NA,TGTGCCAGCAGCGAGGGGACTAGCGGCTCCTACGAGCAGTACTTC,CASSEGTSGSYEQYF
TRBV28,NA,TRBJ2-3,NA,TGTGCCAGCAGGGGGTCAGTGGGCACAGATACGCAGTATTTT,CASRGSVGTDTQYF
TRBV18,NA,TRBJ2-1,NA,TGTGCCAGCTCACCACGGACAGGTGCTCCTCTATCGGGAGGCTATGAGCAGTTCTTC,CASSPRTGAPLSGGYEQFF
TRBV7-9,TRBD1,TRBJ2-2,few,TGTGCCAGCAGCCCAGGGGGATGGAACACCGGGGAGCTGTTTTTT,CASSPGGWNTGELFF
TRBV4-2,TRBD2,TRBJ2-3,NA,TGTGCCAGCAGCCAAGAACTAGCGGAAGCCACAGATACGCAGTATTTT,CASSQELAEATDTQYF
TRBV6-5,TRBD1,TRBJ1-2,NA,TGTGCCAGCACCCCGACAGGGTTGAATAACTATGGCTACACCTTC,CASTPTGLNNYGYTF
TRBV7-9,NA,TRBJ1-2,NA,TGTGCCAGCAGCCCCGCCGGGAAGCCCTATGGCTACACCTTC,CASSPAGKPYGYTF
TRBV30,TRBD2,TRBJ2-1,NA,TGTGCTCTAGAAGGCGGGAGAAATGGTGAGCAGTTCTTC,CALEGGRNGEQFF
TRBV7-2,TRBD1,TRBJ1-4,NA,TGTGCCAGCAGCTTAATTGACAGGGTTAATGAAAAACTGTTTTTT,CASSLIDRVNEKLFF